One TCR beta chain is described in this entry. Its antigen remains undetermined. No per-base quality is available; no much larger clone lies one base away. The CDR3 regions of human TCRbeta chains were analyzed by immunosequencing. The published analysis was carried out like this. TCRs in the repertoires were matched against a reference library of SARS-CoV-2-specific TCRs that had been generated with the MIRA antigen-specificity platform. Breadth was defined as the fraction of unique TCRs that were SARS-CoV-2-associated, and depth was defined as the fraction of total T cells that were SARS-CoV-2-associated. Using the MIRA data, each spike-specific TCR was assigned both to the spike region to which the TCR was reactive and to a CD4 or CD8 class. Log10-transformed breadth and depth values were compared by one-way ANOVA with Sidak's multiple comparisons tests. TCRdb mirrors the immuneACCESS table, restricted to in-frame sequences. Some clones are absent from its copies; in checked studies, under half trace to an unresolved V gene, and the reason for the others is unknown. V and J calls plus clone size are reproduced from that table; the DNA served to infer D and trimming. The sample table shows approximately 81,000 clones, and 80% to 95% are seen once. 4.5% to 5.5% of the sample is taken by the ten largest.

CDR1 and CDR2, looked up from the germline V gene, are KGHSH and LQKENI. The CDR3, cysteine through phenylalanine, is 13 amino acids long. The only DNA kept is the CDR3, 39 bases in frame from the first base. V lost 2 bases and J lost 7 bases; the stretch between them is 11 bases long. The data belong to a study of T cell responses to AZD1222 COVID-19 vaccine (dated by TCRdb to the early 2020s). Some background on the complete study: A total of 233 trial participants underwent TCR sequencing, of whom 200 to 220 received two doses of AZD1222 and approximately 25 received two doses of the MenACWY control vaccine. Enrollment into the trials was organized by age into subgroups of 18-55, 56-69 and 70-plus years, and those subgroups contained roughly 150, 30 and 60 TCR-sequenced participants, respectively. Study-level results and caveats: Participants were mostly white British, with more females than males. The authors suggested clonal diversity may have been underestimated. Because no samples from the day 14 peak response were available, repertoires could be characterized only after the peak T cell response. Conclusions about previously exposed vaccinees are limited, since just a handful of AZD1222 recipients were seropositive for SARS-CoV-2 at baseline. In the small 56-69-year group, the increase in depth fell short of significance, most likely because of low power. Reportedly, almost half of the unique spike-specific TCRs recognized epitopes lying outside the regions that are mutated in the B.1.351 and B.1.1.7 variants. The whole spike protein was spanned by vaccine-associated CD4 TCRs, and dominant responses were seen in regions 160-218 and 743-854. After two AZD1222 doses, spike-specific TCR breadth and depth were significantly higher than at day 0 and than in MenACWY recipients.

The time point label for this specimen denotes: baseline before first vaccination. The sample's treatment or condition label is to be understood as: meningococcal conjugate vaccine given as trial control. The vaccinee samples were drawn from two UK trials, COV001 and COV002, one of which was a single-blind randomized controlled phase 2/3 trial testing AZD1222 (ChAdOx1 nCoV-19) in healthy adults. Trial participant PBMC samples were collected at day 0 and day 28 after the second dose for TCRbeta chain sequencing. The specimen comprised peripheral blood, sampled on day 0 of MenACWY control vaccination. This receptor chain uses TRBV18 and TRBJ1-2, and the D gene may be TRBD1, 5 bases matching. The TCR was taken from an adult in good health. The CDR3 amino acid sequence is: CASSPAQGSGYTF. The base sequence is TGTGCCAGCTCACCAGCGCAGGGCTCTGGCTACACCTTC.